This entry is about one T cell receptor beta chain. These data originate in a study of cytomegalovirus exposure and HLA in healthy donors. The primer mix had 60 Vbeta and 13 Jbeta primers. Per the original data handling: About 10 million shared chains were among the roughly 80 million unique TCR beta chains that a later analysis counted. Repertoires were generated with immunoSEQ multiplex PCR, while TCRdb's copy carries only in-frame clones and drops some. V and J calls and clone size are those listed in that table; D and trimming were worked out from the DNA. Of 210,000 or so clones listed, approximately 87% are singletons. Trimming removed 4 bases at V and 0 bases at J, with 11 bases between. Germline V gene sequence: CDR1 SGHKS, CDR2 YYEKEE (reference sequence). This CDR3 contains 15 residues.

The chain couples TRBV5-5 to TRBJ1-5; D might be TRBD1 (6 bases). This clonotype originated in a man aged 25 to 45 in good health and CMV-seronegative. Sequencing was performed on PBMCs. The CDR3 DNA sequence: TGTGCCAGCAGCCCTTCAGGGGATAGCAATCAGCCCCAGCATTTT. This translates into CASSPSGDSNQPQHF. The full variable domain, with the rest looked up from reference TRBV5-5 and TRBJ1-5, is DAGVTQSPTHLIKTRGQQVTLRCSPISGHKSVSWYQQVLGQGPQFIFQYYEKEERGRGNFPDRFSARQFPNYSSELNVNALLLGDSALYLCASSPSGDSNQPQHFGDGTRLSIL.